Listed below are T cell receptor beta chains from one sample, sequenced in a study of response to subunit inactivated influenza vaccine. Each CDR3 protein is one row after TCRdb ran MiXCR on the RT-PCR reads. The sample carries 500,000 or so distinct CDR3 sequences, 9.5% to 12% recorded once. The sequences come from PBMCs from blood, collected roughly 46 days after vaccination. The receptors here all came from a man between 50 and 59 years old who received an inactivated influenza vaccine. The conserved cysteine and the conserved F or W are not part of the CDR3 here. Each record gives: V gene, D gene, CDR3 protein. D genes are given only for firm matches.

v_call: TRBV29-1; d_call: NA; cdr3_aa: SVVRRSQETQY
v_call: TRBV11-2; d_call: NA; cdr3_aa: ASSAHNQPQH
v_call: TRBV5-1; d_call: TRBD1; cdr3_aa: ASSLVQGDSGELF
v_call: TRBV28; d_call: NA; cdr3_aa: ASAAARNTEAF
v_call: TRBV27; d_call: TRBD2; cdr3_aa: ASSDMRLAGGYEQY
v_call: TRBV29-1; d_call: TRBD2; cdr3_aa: SVEGTSGDTQY
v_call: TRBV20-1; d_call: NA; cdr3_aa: SAPLTSGYEQY
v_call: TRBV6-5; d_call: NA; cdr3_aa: ASSYSILNSMNTEAF
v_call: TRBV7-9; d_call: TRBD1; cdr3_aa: ASSQKTGRAYEQY
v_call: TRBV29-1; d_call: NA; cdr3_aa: SVASSGANVLT
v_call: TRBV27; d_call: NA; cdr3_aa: ASSPWDGTYEQY
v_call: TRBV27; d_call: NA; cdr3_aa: ASSLSRSGANVLT
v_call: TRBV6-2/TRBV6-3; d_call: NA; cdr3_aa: ASSPTGPLRSEY
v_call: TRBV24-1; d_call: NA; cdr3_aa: ATSDPQVSGTLSSYEQY
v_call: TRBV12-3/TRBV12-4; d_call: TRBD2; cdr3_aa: ASRKLAGGSTDTQY
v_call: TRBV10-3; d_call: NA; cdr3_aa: AIPGGRGGELF
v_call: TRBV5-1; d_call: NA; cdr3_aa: ASSSTTGSYNEQF
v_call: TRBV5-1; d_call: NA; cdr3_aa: ASSLTRTYNEQF
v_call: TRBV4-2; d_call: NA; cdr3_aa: ASSQEAGIISGANVLT
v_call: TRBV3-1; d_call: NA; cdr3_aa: ASSEGTDNSYEQY
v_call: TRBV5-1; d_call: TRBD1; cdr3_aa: ASSLAVGTGLEQY
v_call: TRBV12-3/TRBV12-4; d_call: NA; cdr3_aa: ASRRGSSGNTIY
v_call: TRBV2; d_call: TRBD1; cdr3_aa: ASSEFVQGAYEQY
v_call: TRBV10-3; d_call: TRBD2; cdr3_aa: AISDLREETQY
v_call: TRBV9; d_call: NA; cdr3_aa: ASSGGSRTDKFYEQY
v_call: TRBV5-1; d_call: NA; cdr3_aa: ASSQKGSEQF
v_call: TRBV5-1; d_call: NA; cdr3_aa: ASSFGEGGKNTGELF